These 14 T cell receptor beta chains share one sample of origin, sequenced in a study of cytomegalovirus exposure and HLA in healthy donors. The PCR used 60 Vbeta and 13 Jbeta primers. Measured with immunoSEQ multiplex PCR; TCRdb has only the in-frame clones, and not every one. The data show around 120,000 clones, nearly 85% seen once. The specimen was PBMCs. The receptors stem from a boy younger than 18 in good health and CMV-seronegative.

The chain links TRBV7-6 to TRBJ2-5; D may be TRBD2 (6 bases). Trimming shortened V by 1 base and J by 5 bases, and 20 bases separated the two germline ends. The CDR3 totals 17 residues. Germline V gives CDR1 SGHVS, CDR2 FNYEAQ. Here the CDR3 reads CASSLVGTGTIPETQYF. The CDR3 nucleotides read TGTGCCAGCAGCTTAGTCGGGACTGGTACAATACCGGAGACCCAGTACTTC. Looking up the rest from reference TRBV7-6 and TRBJ2-5 gives the full variable domain: GAGVSQSPRYKVTKRGQDVALRCDPISGHVSLYWYRQALGQGPEFLTYFNYEAQQDKSGLPNDRFSAERPEGSISTLTIQRTEQRDSAMYRCASSLVGTGTIPETQYFGPGTRLLVL.

The chain couples TRBV29-1 to TRBJ2-3; D perhaps matches TRBD2 (5 bases). V was cut by 4 bases and J by 4 bases, with 12 bases left in between. Per germline, CDR1 SQVTM and CDR2 ANQGSEA. CDR3 size: 13 residues. The CDR3 sequence: CSVARGRADTQYF. The CDR3, as DNA: TGCAGCGTTGCTCGGGGAAGGGCAGATACGCAGTATTTT.

CDR3: CASSQGGTGYHNQPQHF. The CDR3 DNA sequence: TGTGCCAGCAGCCAAGGAGGGACAGGGTATCACAATCAGCCCCAGCATTTT. This sequence joins TRBV4-2 and TRBJ1-5, with 9 bases aligning to TRBD1. V dropped 1 base and J dropped 3; count of bases not matched to a gene: 7. Per germline, CDR1 LGHNA and CDR2 YNFKEQ. The CDR3 is 17 amino acids.

This clone has just one count. The chain carries TRBV28 and TRBJ1-5; D call uncertain. The CDR3 spans 12 residues. Germline CDR1 MDHEN, CDR2 SYDVKM. V shed 6 bases and J shed 11 bases, with 14 bases lying between them. Here the CDR3 DNA reads TGTGCCAGCAGCCTGAGTGGTATGTCCCAGCATTTT. It specifies CASSLSGMSQHF. The full variable domain, its missing parts supplied by reference TRBV28 and TRBJ1-5, is DVKVTQSSRYLVKRTGEKVFLECVQDMDHENMFWYRQDPGLGLRLIYFSYDVKMKEKGDIPEGYSVSREKKERFSLILESASTNQTSMYLCASSLSGMSQHFGDGTRLSIL.

The V and J genes are TRBV18 and TRBJ1-1; 9 bases align to TRBD1. CDR3 length: 14 amino acids. CDR1 KGHSH and CDR2 LQKENI come from the germline V gene. J gave up 1 base and V 6 bases, and 3 bases lay outside the gene matches. The CDR3 spells CASSPGQGNTEAFF. The CDR3 DNA sequence: TGTGCCAGCTCTCCGGGACAGGGGAACACTGAAGCTTTCTTT.

V and J are TRBV4-1 and TRBJ2-1; D is perhaps TRBD2 (5 bases). The V gene's germline CDR1 is MGHRA and CDR2 YSYEKL. The CDR3 sequence is 13 residues long. The V gene lost 1 base and the J gene lost 10 bases, with 11 bases spanning the gap. The CDR3, as DNA: TGCGCCAGCAGCCAAGGGGAGCGAAGCGAGCAGTTCTTC. Protein sequence: CASSQGERSEQFF.

The chain employs TRBV27 and TRBJ1-5; 7 bases line up with TRBD1. The CDR3 consists of 18 residues. V trimming: 4 bases; J trimming: 0 bases; junction bases outside the gene matches: 12. Germline CDR1 is MNHEY and CDR2 is SMNVEV (reference sequence). The CDR3 spells CASSSLGTDPYSNQPQHF. The CDR3 region has the DNA TGTGCCAGCAGTTCCCTTGGGACAGATCCTTATAGCAATCAGCCCCAGCATTTT.

V usage is TRBV15 and J usage is TRBJ2-3; 7 bases fit TRBD2. Germline assignment: CDR1 LNHNV and CDR2 YYDKDF (reference sequence). Unmatched junction bases numbered 5, after V lost 0 bases and J lost 5 bases. The CDR3 is made up of 15 amino acids. CDR3: CATSRDPWGGDTQYF. CDR3 sequence (DNA): TGTGCCACCAGCAGAGATCCTTGGGGGGGAGATACGCAGTATTTT.

The chain employs TRBV5-1 and TRBJ2-7; 15 bases are shared with TRBD2. This CDR3 region has 16 residues. Per the germline V gene, CDR1 is SGHRS and CDR2 is YFSETQ. V lost 9 bases and J lost 3; bases outside the gene matches: 10. The CDR3 loop reads CATRPGLAGGDYEQYF. The CDR3 nucleotides are TGCGCCACCCGTCCGGGACTAGCGGGGGGCGACTACGAGCAGTACTTC.

This clone was seen a few times. In DNA, the CDR3 is TGTGCCAGCAGCTTAAGGGACTCCGGGACGGAAAACACCGGGGAGCTGTTTTTT. Protein sequence: CASSLRDSGTENTGELFF. The rearrangement links TRBV7-9 to TRBJ2-2; perhaps TRBD2 as D (6 bases). The CDR3 contains 18 residues. Per the germline V gene, CDR1 is SEHNR and CDR2 is FQNEAQ (reference sequence). V dropped 2 bases and J dropped 2 bases, with 18 bases sitting between them.

V gene TRBV13 combines with J gene TRBJ2-3, with 7 nucleotides matching TRBD2. The trim removed 5 bases at V and 5 bases at J, leaving 13 bases unmatched. The CDR3 extends over 16 amino acids. Germline assignment: CDR1 PRHDT and CDR2 FYEKMQ (reference sequence). CDR3 coding DNA: TGTGCCAGCAGCCCGGGGGAGGGAGCCCCGAGAGATACGCAGTATTTT. Encoded protein: CASSPGEGAPRDTQYF.

This sequence joins TRBV2 and TRBJ1-1, with a weak D call TRBD1 (5 bases). Germline values: CDR1 SNHLY, CDR2 FYNNEI. There are 11 residues in the CDR3. V was pared by 2 bases and J by 11 bases, with 9 bases between. The CDR3 here is CASSERGGAFF. In nucleotides, the CDR3 is TGTGCCAGCAGTGAAAGGGGAGGGGCTTTCTTT.

The V call is TRBV23-1, the J call TRBJ1-4; 12 bases match TRBD1. TRBV23-1 carries the ORF label, with uncertain function. This CDR3 has 17 residues. V lost 3 bases and J lost 7; bases outside the gene matches: 9. The CDR3 sequence: CASSHRYRDRGREKLFF. The CDR3 DNA reads as TGCGCCAGCAGTCATCGATACCGGGACAGGGGGCGTGAAAAACTGTTTTTT.

This clone was counted a single time. The rearrangement uses TRBV28 and TRBJ2-1, with TRBD2 matching 12 bases. Germline CDR1 MDHEN, CDR2 SYDVKM. CDR3 length equals 16 residues. V shed 6 bases, J shed 6 bases, and the junction held 9 bases outside the gene matches. CDR3 bases: TGTGCCAGCAGGCCCCTGACTAGCGGGAGAACCAATGAGCAGTTCTTC. Translation gives CASRPLTSGRTNEQFF.